This is a list of T cell receptor beta chains from one sample in a study of T cell responses to AZD1222 COVID-19 vaccine. Produced via immunoSEQ multiplex PCR; TCRdb's table is partial and in-frame only. The sample includes 120,000 to 150,000 clones, roughly 87% of them seen just once. This material consisted of peripheral blood, taken 28 days after the second AZD1222 dose. The receptor set was obtained from an adult who received the AZD1222 COVID-19 vaccine. Both conserved end residues are part of each CDR3. D genes are given only for firm matches. Clone sizes are given selectively: once, few, many, or a class where the clone is expanded.

clone_size: .; d_call: .; j_call: TRBJ2-7; v_call: TRBV9; cdr3_aa: CASSVNEDSRYEQYF; cdr3_nt: TGTGCCAGCAGCGTAAACGAGGACAGTCGCTACGAGCAGTACTTC
clone_size: .; d_call: TRBD1; j_call: TRBJ2-1; v_call: TRBV4-3; cdr3_aa: CASSQDRTGYNEQFF; cdr3_nt: TGCGCCAGCAGCCAAGATCGGACAGGGTACAATGAGCAGTTCTTC
clone_size: .; d_call: .; j_call: TRBJ2-1; v_call: TRBV5-6; cdr3_aa: CASSLGARGAYNEQFF; cdr3_nt: TGTGCCAGCAGCTTGGGCGCCAGGGGCGCCTACAATGAGCAGTTCTTC
clone_size: .; d_call: .; j_call: TRBJ1-6; v_call: TRBV7-6; cdr3_aa: CASSLQGGISPLHF; cdr3_nt: TGTGCCAGCAGCTTACAGGGAGGGATTTCACCCCTCCACTTT
clone_size: .; d_call: .; j_call: TRBJ1-1; v_call: TRBV5-1; cdr3_aa: CASSSTGFSFEAFF; cdr3_nt: TGCGCCAGCAGCTCAACAGGGTTTTCATTTGAAGCTTTCTTT
clone_size: .; d_call: .; j_call: TRBJ2-5; v_call: TRBV15; cdr3_aa: CATSREMGAQETQYF; cdr3_nt: TGTGCCACCAGCAGAGAGATGGGAGCCCAAGAGACCCAGTACTTC
clone_size: .; d_call: TRBD1; j_call: TRBJ1-5; v_call: TRBV20-1; cdr3_aa: CSASVGTESNQPQHF; cdr3_nt: TGCAGTGCTAGTGTCGGGACAGAAAGCAATCAGCCCCAGCATTTT
clone_size: .; d_call: TRBD1; j_call: TRBJ1-2; v_call: TRBV6-1; cdr3_aa: CASSEWAGGNGYTF; cdr3_nt: TGTGCCAGCAGTGAATGGGCAGGGGGCAATGGCTACACCTTC
clone_size: .; d_call: .; j_call: TRBJ1-1; v_call: TRBV4-1; cdr3_aa: CASSQGGDYTEAFF; cdr3_nt: TGCGCCAGCAGCCAAGGGGGGGACTACACTGAAGCTTTCTTT
clone_size: .; d_call: .; j_call: TRBJ2-3; v_call: TRBV21-1; cdr3_aa: CASSIPSGQGTDTQYF; cdr3_nt: TGTGCCAGCAGCATCCCCTCGGGACAGGGTACAGATACGCAGTATTTT
clone_size: .; d_call: .; j_call: TRBJ1-4; v_call: TRBV6-1; cdr3_aa: CASSETQNVNEKLFF; cdr3_nt: TGTGCCAGCAGTGAAACACAGAACGTTAATGAAAAACTGTTTTTT
clone_size: .; d_call: .; j_call: TRBJ1-2; v_call: TRBV12-2; cdr3_aa: CASRCASNGPNYGYTF; cdr3_nt: TGTGCAAGTCGCTGTGCTAGTAACGGACCTAACTATGGCTACACCTTC
clone_size: .; d_call: .; j_call: TRBJ1-4; v_call: TRBV19; cdr3_aa: CASSITATNEKLFF; cdr3_nt: TGTGCCAGTAGTATCACCGCAACTAATGAAAAACTGTTTTTT
clone_size: .; d_call: .; j_call: TRBJ2-7; v_call: TRBV5-6; cdr3_aa: CASSPLRSEQYF; cdr3_nt: TGTGCCAGCAGCCCACTAAGGAGCGAGCAGTACTTC
clone_size: few; d_call: .; j_call: TRBJ2-1; v_call: TRBV6-4; cdr3_aa: CASSDSNAGMANEQFF; cdr3_nt: TGTGCCAGCAGTGACTCGAACGCGGGAATGGCCAATGAGCAGTTCTTC
clone_size: .; d_call: TRBD2; j_call: TRBJ2-1; v_call: TRBV7-2; cdr3_aa: CASSFLGLAGAYNEQFF; cdr3_nt: TGTGCCAGCAGTTTCCTTGGACTAGCGGGTGCCTACAATGAGCAGTTCTTC
clone_size: .; d_call: .; j_call: TRBJ1-3; v_call: TRBV9; cdr3_aa: CASSVASVGNTIYF; cdr3_nt: TGTGCCAGCAGCGTAGCTTCTGTAGGGAACACCATATATTTT
clone_size: .; d_call: TRBD1; j_call: TRBJ1-2; v_call: TRBV11-2; cdr3_aa: CASSFGTGGEGYTF; cdr3_nt: TGTGCCAGCAGCTTCGGGACAGGGGGGGAAGGCTACACCTTC
clone_size: .; d_call: TRBD2; j_call: TRBJ2-1; v_call: TRBV19; cdr3_aa: CASSAGGEYNEQFF; cdr3_nt: TGTGCCAGTAGTGCGGGAGGCGAATACAATGAGCAGTTCTTC
clone_size: .; d_call: .; j_call: TRBJ2-1; v_call: TRBV28; cdr3_aa: CASSPGDRRRNEQFF; cdr3_nt: TGTGCCAGCAGCCCGGGAGACAGGAGGAGGAATGAGCAGTTCTTC
clone_size: .; d_call: TRBD1; j_call: TRBJ2-1; v_call: TRBV11-2; cdr3_aa: CASSQGTVNEQFF; cdr3_nt: TGTGCCAGCAGCCAAGGGACAGTAAACGAGCAGTTCTTC
clone_size: .; d_call: .; j_call: TRBJ1-3; v_call: TRBV30; cdr3_aa: CAWSVIGGSGNTIYF; cdr3_nt: TGTGCCTGGAGTGTTATAGGGGGCTCTGGAAACACCATATATTTT
clone_size: .; d_call: .; j_call: TRBJ1-3; v_call: TRBV2; cdr3_aa: CASNGQGLGNTIYF; cdr3_nt: TGTGCCAGCAACGGGCAGGGGTTGGGAAACACCATATATTTT
clone_size: .; d_call: .; j_call: TRBJ2-7; v_call: TRBV30; cdr3_aa: CAWSLLSYEQYF; cdr3_nt: TGTGCCTGGTCTCTCCTCTCCTACGAGCAGTACTTC
clone_size: .; d_call: .; j_call: TRBJ2-1; v_call: TRBV18; cdr3_aa: CASSPPVSSYNEQFF; cdr3_nt: TGTGCCAGCTCACCACCTGTCAGCTCCTACAATGAGCAGTTCTTC
clone_size: .; d_call: .; j_call: TRBJ2-1; v_call: TRBV28; cdr3_aa: CASSPRGALFF; cdr3_nt: TGTGCCAGCAGCCCCCGCGGGGCCCTGTTCTTC
clone_size: .; d_call: TRBD2; j_call: TRBJ2-1; v_call: TRBV18; cdr3_aa: CASSPPGLAGGPNEQFF; cdr3_nt: TGTGCCAGCTCACCACCGGGACTAGCGGGAGGGCCGAATGAGCAGTTCTTC
clone_size: .; d_call: .; j_call: TRBJ2-2; v_call: TRBV7-6; cdr3_aa: CASSISGVSGGELFF; cdr3_nt: TGTGCCAGCAGCATCTCAGGGGTCTCGGGCGGGGAGCTGTTTTTT
clone_size: .; d_call: .; j_call: TRBJ2-7; v_call: TRBV27; cdr3_aa: CASSFDRRHEQYF; cdr3_nt: TGTGCCAGCAGTTTTGACAGGAGACACGAGCAGTACTTC
clone_size: once; d_call: .; j_call: TRBJ2-7; v_call: TRBV11-2; cdr3_aa: CASSLAPDYEQYF; cdr3_nt: TGTGCCAGCAGCTTAGCCCCAGACTACGAGCAGTACTTC
clone_size: .; d_call: .; j_call: TRBJ1-5; v_call: TRBV30; cdr3_aa: CAWSPLSDQPQHF; cdr3_nt: TGTGCCTGGAGTCCACTATCGGATCAGCCCCAGCATTTT
clone_size: .; d_call: .; j_call: TRBJ1-5; v_call: TRBV6-1; cdr3_aa: CASSEQVAGQPQHF; cdr3_nt: TGTGCCAGCAGTGAACAGGTCGCTGGGCAGCCCCAGCATTTT
clone_size: .; d_call: .; j_call: TRBJ2-2; v_call: TRBV7-3; cdr3_aa: CASSLLVSPEVNTGELFF; cdr3_nt: TGTGCCAGCAGCTTACTCGTCTCGCCGGAAGTGAACACCGGGGAGCTGTTTTTT
clone_size: .; d_call: .; j_call: TRBJ2-5; v_call: TRBV12-5; cdr3_aa: CASGWGDTPDQETQYF; cdr3_nt: TGTGCTAGTGGTTGGGGGGACACCCCGGACCAAGAGACCCAGTACTTC
clone_size: .; d_call: .; j_call: TRBJ2-1; v_call: TRBV5-1; cdr3_aa: CASSVEWNEQFF; cdr3_nt: TGCGCCAGCAGCGTGGAGTGGAATGAGCAGTTCTTC
clone_size: .; d_call: .; j_call: TRBJ2-2; v_call: TRBV5-6; cdr3_aa: CASSLPGRTGELFF; cdr3_nt: TGTGCCAGCAGCTTGCCGGGGAGGACCGGGGAGCTGTTTTTT
clone_size: few; d_call: .; j_call: TRBJ2-6; v_call: TRBV30; cdr3_aa: CAFRSFVASSGANVLTF; cdr3_nt: TGTGCCTTCCGGTCCTTCGTAGCCTCCTCTGGGGCCAACGTCCTGACTTTC
clone_size: once; d_call: TRBD2; j_call: TRBJ2-1; v_call: TRBV6-5; cdr3_aa: CASSLSGSNEQFF; cdr3_nt: TGTGCCAGCAGCCTCAGCGGGAGCAATGAGCAGTTCTTC
clone_size: .; d_call: TRBD2; j_call: TRBJ2-3; v_call: TRBV6-7; cdr3_aa: CASSYRLAGDDTDTQYF; cdr3_nt: TGTGCCAGCAGTTACCGCTTAGCGGGAGATGACACAGATACGCAGTATTTT
clone_size: .; d_call: .; j_call: TRBJ2-1; v_call: TRBV4-3; cdr3_aa: CASSQDRPLYNEQFF; cdr3_nt: TGCGCCAGCAGCCAAGACCGCCCTCTCTACAATGAGCAGTTCTTC
clone_size: .; d_call: TRBD1; j_call: TRBJ2-1; v_call: TRBV9; cdr3_aa: CASSQWVGQGAYNEQFF; cdr3_nt: TGTGCCAGCAGCCAGTGGGTGGGACAGGGGGCATACAATGAGCAGTTCTTC
clone_size: .; d_call: .; j_call: TRBJ1-3; v_call: TRBV18; cdr3_aa: CASSPPLTSSGNTIYF; cdr3_nt: TGTGCCAGCTCACCTCCCCTGACCTCCTCTGGAAACACCATATATTTT
clone_size: .; d_call: .; j_call: TRBJ2-6; v_call: TRBV10-3; cdr3_aa: CAISDPGRSSGANVLTF; cdr3_nt: TGTGCCATCAGTGACCCGGGACGGAGCTCTGGGGCCAACGTCCTGACTTTC
clone_size: .; d_call: .; j_call: TRBJ2-7; v_call: TRBV6-2/TRBV6-3; cdr3_aa: CASSSSILVTPYEQYF; cdr3_nt: TGTGCCAGCAGTTCCTCAATCCTCGTTACGCCCTACGAGCAGTACTTC
clone_size: .; d_call: TRBD2; j_call: TRBJ2-1; v_call: TRBV4-3; cdr3_aa: CASSYTSGSYNEQFF; cdr3_nt: TGCGCCAGCAGCTATACTAGCGGGAGTTACAATGAGCAGTTCTTC
clone_size: once; d_call: TRBD1; j_call: TRBJ2-1; v_call: TRBV28; cdr3_aa: CASIIPGQGYNEQFF; cdr3_nt: TGTGCCAGCATCATCCCGGGACAGGGGTACAATGAGCAGTTCTTC
clone_size: .; d_call: .; j_call: TRBJ2-3; v_call: TRBV2; cdr3_aa: CASSEQSGADTQYF; cdr3_nt: TGTGCCAGCAGTGAACAATCGGGGGCAGATACGCAGTATTTT
clone_size: .; d_call: TRBD1; j_call: TRBJ1-2; v_call: TRBV2; cdr3_aa: CASSVGTGAYGYTF; cdr3_nt: TGTGCCAGCAGTGTCGGGACAGGGGCCTATGGCTACACCTTC
clone_size: .; d_call: TRBD1; j_call: TRBJ2-7; v_call: TRBV5-5; cdr3_aa: CASSLNLGTGVSYEQYF; cdr3_nt: TGTGCCAGCAGCCTTAACTTAGGGACAGGGGTTTCCTACGAGCAGTACTTC
clone_size: .; d_call: TRBD1; j_call: TRBJ2-3; v_call: TRBV28; cdr3_aa: CASSLYRGGRTDTQYF; cdr3_nt: TGTGCCAGCAGTTTGTACAGGGGTGGAAGGACAGATACGCAGTATTTT
clone_size: .; d_call: TRBD1; j_call: TRBJ1-2; v_call: TRBV4-3; cdr3_aa: CASSPYAGTGGFGYTF; cdr3_nt: TGCGCCAGCAGCCCGTACGCCGGGACAGGGGGCTTTGGCTACACCTTC
clone_size: .; d_call: .; j_call: TRBJ1-3; v_call: TRBV9; cdr3_aa: CASSASQRYSGNTIYF; cdr3_nt: TGTGCCAGCAGCGCCTCACAACGGTACTCTGGAAACACCATATATTTT
clone_size: .; d_call: .; j_call: TRBJ1-5; v_call: TRBV3-1/TRBV3-2; cdr3_aa: CASSQGFQPQHF; cdr3_nt: TGTGCCAGCAGCCAAGGGTTTCAGCCCCAGCATTTT
clone_size: .; d_call: TRBD1; j_call: TRBJ1-2; v_call: TRBV30; cdr3_aa: CAWYPGQGDGYTF; cdr3_nt: TGTGCCTGGTATCCGGGACAGGGGGACGGCTACACCTTC
clone_size: .; d_call: TRBD1; j_call: TRBJ1-3; v_call: TRBV2; cdr3_aa: CAIQPGQGAYDSGNTIYF; cdr3_nt: TGTGCCATACAACCGGGACAGGGGGCTTACGACTCTGGAAACACCATATATTTT
clone_size: .; d_call: TRBD1; j_call: TRBJ2-7; v_call: TRBV24-1; cdr3_aa: CATSPRTGTGDLYEQYF; cdr3_nt: TGTGCCACCAGTCCCCGGACCGGGACAGGGGACCTCTACGAGCAGTACTTC
clone_size: .; d_call: .; j_call: TRBJ1-4; v_call: TRBV10-3; cdr3_aa: CAAASATNEKLFF; cdr3_nt: TGTGCCGCCGCCAGCGCAACTAATGAAAAACTGTTTTTT
clone_size: .; d_call: .; j_call: TRBJ2-7; v_call: TRBV7-2; cdr3_aa: CASGWDGYEQYF; cdr3_nt: TGTGCCAGCGGCTGGGACGGCTACGAGCAGTACTTC
clone_size: once; d_call: TRBD2; j_call: TRBJ2-1; v_call: TRBV7-9; cdr3_aa: CASSSRGLAGGYNEQFF; cdr3_nt: TGTGCCAGCAGCTCAAGGGGACTAGCGGGAGGGTACAATGAGCAGTTCTTC
clone_size: .; d_call: .; j_call: TRBJ1-1; v_call: TRBV7-2; cdr3_aa: CASSPRAGRVTEAFF; cdr3_nt: TGTGCCAGCAGCCCCAGGGCAGGGCGCGTCACTGAAGCTTTCTTT